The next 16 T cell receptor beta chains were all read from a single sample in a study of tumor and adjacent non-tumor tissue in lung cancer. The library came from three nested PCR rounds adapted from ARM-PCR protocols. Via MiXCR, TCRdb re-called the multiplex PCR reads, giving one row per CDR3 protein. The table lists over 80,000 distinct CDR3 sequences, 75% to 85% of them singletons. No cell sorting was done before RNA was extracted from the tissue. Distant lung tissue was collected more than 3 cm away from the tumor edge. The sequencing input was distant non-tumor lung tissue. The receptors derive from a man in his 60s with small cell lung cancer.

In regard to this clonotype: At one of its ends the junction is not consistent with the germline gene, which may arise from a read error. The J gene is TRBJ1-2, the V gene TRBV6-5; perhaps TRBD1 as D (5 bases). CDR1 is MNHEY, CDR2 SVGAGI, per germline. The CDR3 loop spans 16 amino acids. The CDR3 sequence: CVSRYSVGVGDYGYTF. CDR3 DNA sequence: TGTGTCAGCAGGTATTCAGTAGGGGTTGGGGATTATGGTTACACCTTC.

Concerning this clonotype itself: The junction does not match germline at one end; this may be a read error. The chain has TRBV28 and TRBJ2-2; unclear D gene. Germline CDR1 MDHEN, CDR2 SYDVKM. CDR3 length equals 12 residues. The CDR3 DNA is TGTGTCAGCACCCCGAAAGCGGGGGAGCTGTTTTTT. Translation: CVSTPKAGELFF.

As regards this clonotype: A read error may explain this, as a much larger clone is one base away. In nucleotides, the CDR3 is TGTGCCTGGAATGTATGGAGGCCGGGGGGGGAGACCCAGTACTTC. Its protein is CAWNVWRPGGETQYF. This chain connects TRBV30 to TRBJ2-5, with 8 positions matching TRBD2. The CDR3 runs 15 residues. In germline, CDR1 is GTSNPN, CDR2 SVGIG (reference sequence). The trim removed 4 bases at V and 5 bases at J, leaving 12 bases unmatched.

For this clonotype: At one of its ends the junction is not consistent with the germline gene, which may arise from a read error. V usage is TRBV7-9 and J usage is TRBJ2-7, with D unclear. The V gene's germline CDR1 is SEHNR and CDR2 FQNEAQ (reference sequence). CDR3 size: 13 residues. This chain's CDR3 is CARSSLPGHGQYF. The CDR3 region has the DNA TGTGCCAGGAGCTCCCTCCCGGGCCACGGGCAGTACTTC.

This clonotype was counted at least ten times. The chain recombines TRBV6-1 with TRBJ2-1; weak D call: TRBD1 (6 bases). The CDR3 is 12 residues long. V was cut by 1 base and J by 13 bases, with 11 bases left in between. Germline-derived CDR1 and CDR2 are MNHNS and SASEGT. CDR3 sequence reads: CASSEDRVNQFF. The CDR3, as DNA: TGTGCCAGCAGTGAAGACAGGGTAAACCAGTTCTTC.

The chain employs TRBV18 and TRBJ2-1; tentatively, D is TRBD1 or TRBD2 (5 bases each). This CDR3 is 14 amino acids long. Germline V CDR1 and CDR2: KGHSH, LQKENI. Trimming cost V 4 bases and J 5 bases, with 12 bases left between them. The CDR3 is CASSQTGQDNEQFF. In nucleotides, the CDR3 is TGTGCCAGCTCACAAACGGGGCAGGACAATGAGCAGTTCTTC.

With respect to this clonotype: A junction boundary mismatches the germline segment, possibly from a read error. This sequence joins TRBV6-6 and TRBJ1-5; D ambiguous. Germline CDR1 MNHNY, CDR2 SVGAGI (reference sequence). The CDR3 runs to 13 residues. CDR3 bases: TGCGCCAGCAGTTTTGGGTCCCAACAGTCCCAGCATTTT. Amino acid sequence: CASSFGSQQSQHF.

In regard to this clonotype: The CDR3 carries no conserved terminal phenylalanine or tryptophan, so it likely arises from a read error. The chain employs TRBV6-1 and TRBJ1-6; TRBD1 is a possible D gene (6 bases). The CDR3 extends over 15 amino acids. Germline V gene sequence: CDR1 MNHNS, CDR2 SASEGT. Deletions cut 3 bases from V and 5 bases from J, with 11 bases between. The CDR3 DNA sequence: TGTGCCAGCAGTGACAGGGGTGACCATAATTCACCCCTCCACTCT. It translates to CASSDRGDHNSPLHS.

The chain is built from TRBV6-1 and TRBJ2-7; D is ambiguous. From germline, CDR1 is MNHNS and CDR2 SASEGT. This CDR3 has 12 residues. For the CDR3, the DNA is TGTACCAGCAGTGAAAAGGCGTACGAGCAGTACGTC. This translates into CTSSEKAYEQYV.

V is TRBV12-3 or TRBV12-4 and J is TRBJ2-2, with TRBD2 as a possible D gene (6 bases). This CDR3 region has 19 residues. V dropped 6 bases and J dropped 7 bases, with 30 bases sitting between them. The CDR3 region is CASSRRSFLARVGIGELFF. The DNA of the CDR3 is TGTGCCAGCAGCCGAAGGAGTTTTCTAGCGAGAGTAGGTATCGGGGAGCTGTTTTTT.

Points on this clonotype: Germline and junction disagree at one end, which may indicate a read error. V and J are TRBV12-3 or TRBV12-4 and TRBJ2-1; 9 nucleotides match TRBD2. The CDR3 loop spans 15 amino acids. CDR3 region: CVSSPPGGRGNEQFF. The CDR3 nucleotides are TGTGTCAGCAGTCCCCCAGGCGGGAGGGGCAATGAGCAGTTCTTC.

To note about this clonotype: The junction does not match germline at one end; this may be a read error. This CDR3 is CVSSLYDSLLHF. DNA of the CDR3: TGTGTCAGCAGTTTGTACGATTCACTCCTCCACTTT. The V and J genes are TRBV28 and TRBJ1-6; D uncertain. The germline V gene has CDR1 MDHEN and CDR2 SYDVKM. The CDR3 has 12 amino acids. Full variable domain (outside the CDR3, taken from reference TRBV28 and TRBJ1-6): DVKVTQSSRYLVKRTGEKVFLECVQDMDHENMFWYRQDPGLGLRLIYFSYDVKMKEKGDIPEGYSVSREKKERFSLILESASTNQTSMYLCVSSLYDSLLHFGNGTRLTVT.

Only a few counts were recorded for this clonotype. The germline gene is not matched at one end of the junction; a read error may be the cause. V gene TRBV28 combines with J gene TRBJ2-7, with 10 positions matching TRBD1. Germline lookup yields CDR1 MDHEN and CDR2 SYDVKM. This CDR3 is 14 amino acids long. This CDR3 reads CASKTGTGAYEKYF. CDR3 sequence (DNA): TGTGCCAGCAAAACCGGGACAGGGGCCTACGAGAAGTACTTC.

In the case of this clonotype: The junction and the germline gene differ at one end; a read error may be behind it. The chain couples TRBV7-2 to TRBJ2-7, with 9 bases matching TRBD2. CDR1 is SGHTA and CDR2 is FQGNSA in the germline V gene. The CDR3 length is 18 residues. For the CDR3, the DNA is TGTGCCAACAGCTCCCCTAGAGCGGGAGGAAGGTCGCCTTACGAGCGGTACTTC. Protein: CANSSPRAGGRSPYERYF.

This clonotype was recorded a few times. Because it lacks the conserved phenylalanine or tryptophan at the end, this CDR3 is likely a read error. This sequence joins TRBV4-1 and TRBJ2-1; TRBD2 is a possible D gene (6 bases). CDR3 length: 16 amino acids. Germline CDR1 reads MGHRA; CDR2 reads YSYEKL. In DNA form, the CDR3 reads TGTGCCAGCAGCCAAGAGGGAGGTATTCTTCTCAATGAGCAGTTCCTC. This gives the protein CASSQEGGILLNEQFL.

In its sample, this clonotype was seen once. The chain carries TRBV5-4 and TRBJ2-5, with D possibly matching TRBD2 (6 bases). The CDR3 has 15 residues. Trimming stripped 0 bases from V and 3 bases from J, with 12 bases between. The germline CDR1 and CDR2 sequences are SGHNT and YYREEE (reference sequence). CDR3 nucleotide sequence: TGTGCCAGCAGCTTGGAAGGGACTCAGAAAGAGACCCAGTACTTC. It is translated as CASSLEGTQKETQYF.